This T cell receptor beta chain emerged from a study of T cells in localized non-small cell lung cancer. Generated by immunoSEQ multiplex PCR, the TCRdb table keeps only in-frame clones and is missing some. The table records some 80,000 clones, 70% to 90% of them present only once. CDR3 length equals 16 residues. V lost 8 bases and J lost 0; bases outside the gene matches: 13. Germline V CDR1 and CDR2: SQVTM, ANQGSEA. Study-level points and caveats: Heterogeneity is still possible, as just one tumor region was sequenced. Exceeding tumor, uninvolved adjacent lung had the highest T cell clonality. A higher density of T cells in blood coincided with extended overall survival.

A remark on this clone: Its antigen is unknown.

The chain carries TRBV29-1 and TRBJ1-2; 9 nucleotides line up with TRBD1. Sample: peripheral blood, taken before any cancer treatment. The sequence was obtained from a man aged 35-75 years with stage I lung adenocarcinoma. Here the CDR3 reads CSTTPGQGEANYGYTF. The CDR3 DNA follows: TGCAGCACGACGCCGGGACAGGGAGAAGCTAACTATGGCTACACCTTC.